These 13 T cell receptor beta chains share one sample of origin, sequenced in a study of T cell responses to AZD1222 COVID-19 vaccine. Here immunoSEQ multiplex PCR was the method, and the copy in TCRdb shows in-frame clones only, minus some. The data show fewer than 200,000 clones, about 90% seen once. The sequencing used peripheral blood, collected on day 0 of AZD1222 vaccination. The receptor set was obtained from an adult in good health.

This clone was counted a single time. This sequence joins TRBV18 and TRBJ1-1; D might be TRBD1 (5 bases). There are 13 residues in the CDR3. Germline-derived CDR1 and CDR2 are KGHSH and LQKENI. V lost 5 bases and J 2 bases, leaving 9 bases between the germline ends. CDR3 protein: CASSTGENTEAFF. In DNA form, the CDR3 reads TGTGCCAGCTCAACGGGGGAAAACACTGAAGCTTTCTTT. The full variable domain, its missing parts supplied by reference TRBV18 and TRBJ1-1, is NAGVMQNPRHLVRRRGQEARLRCSPMKGHSHVYWYRQLPEEGLKFMVYLQKENIIDESGMPKERFSAEFPKEGPSILRIQQVVRGDSAAYFCASSTGENTEAFFGQGTRLTVV.

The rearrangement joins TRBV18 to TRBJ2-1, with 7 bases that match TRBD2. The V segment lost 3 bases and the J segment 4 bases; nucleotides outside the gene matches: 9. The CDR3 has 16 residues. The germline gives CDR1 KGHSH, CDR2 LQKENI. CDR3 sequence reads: CASSPPLGRGYNEQFF. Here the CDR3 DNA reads TGTGCCAGCTCACCCCCGTTAGGGCGGGGGTACAATGAGCAGTTCTTC.

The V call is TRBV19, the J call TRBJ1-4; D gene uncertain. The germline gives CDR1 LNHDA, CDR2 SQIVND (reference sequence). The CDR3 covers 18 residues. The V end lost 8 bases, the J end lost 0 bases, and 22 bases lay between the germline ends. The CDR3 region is CASHPDTTSFATNEKLFF. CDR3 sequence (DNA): TGTGCCAGTCATCCCGACACGACCTCCTTTGCAACTAATGAAAAACTGTTTTTT.

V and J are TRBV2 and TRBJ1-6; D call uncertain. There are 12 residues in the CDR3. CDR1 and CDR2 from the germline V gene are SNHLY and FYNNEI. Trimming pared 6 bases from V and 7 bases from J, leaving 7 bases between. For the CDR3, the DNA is TGTGCCAGCAGATTTGGAAATTCACCCCTCCACTTT. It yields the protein CASRFGNSPLHF.

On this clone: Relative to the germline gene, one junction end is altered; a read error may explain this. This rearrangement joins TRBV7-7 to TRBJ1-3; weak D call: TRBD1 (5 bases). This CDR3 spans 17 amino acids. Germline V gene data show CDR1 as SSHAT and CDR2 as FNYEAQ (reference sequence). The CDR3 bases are TGTGCTAGCAGCTTAGGAGCCTCCGGGACCTATGGAAACACCATATATTTT. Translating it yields CASSLGASGTYGNTIYF.

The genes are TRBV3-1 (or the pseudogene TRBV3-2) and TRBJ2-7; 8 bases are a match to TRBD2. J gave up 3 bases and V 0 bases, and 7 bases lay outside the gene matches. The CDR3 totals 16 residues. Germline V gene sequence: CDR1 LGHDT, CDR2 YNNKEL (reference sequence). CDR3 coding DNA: TGTGCCAGCAGCCAAGAAGCGGGGGACCGAGACTACGAGCAGTACTTC. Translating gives CASSQEAGDRDYEQYF.

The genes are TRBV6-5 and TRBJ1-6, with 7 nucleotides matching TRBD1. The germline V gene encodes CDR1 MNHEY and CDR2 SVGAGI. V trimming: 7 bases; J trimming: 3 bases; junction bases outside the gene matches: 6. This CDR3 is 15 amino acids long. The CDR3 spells CASTDRSDYNSPLHF. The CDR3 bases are TGTGCCAGCACGGACAGGTCCGACTATAATTCACCCCTCCACTTT.

The CDR3 spells CASSSGTGTYEQYF. CDR3 coding DNA: TGCGCCAGCAGCTCCGGGACAGGGACCTACGAGCAGTACTTC. This chain uses TRBV5-1 with TRBJ2-7, with TRBD1 identical over 9 bases. Per germline, CDR1 SGHRS and CDR2 YFSETQ. The CDR3 covers 14 residues. V dropped 3 bases and J dropped 2; count of bases not matched to a gene: 3. The whole variable domain, filled in from reference TRBV5-1 and TRBJ2-7, reads KAGVTQTPRYLIKTRGQQVTLSCSPISGHRSVSWYQQTPGQGLQFLFEYFSETQRNKGNFPGRFSGRQFSNSRSEMNVSTLELGDSALYLCASSSGTGTYEQYFGPGTRLTVT.

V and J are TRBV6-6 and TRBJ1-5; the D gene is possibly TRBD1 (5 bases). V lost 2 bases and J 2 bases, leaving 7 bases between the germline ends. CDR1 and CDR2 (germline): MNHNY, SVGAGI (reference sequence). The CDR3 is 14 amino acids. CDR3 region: CASSYGRGNQPQHF. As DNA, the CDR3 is TGTGCCAGCAGTTACGGCAGGGGCAATCAGCCCCAGCATTTT.

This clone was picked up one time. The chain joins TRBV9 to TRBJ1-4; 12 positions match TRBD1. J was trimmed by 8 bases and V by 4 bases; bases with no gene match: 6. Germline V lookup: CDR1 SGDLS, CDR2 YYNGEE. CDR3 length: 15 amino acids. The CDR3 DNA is TGTGCCAGCAGCACCCCGGGACAGGGGGCAGAAAAACTGTTTTTT. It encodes CASSTPGQGAEKLFF.

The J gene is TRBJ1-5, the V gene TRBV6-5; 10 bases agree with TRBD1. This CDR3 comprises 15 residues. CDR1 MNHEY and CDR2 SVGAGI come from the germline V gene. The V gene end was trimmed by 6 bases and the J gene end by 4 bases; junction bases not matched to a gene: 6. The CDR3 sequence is CASSPDRGANQPQHF. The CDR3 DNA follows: TGTGCCAGCAGCCCGGACAGGGGGGCTAATCAGCCCCAGCATTTT.

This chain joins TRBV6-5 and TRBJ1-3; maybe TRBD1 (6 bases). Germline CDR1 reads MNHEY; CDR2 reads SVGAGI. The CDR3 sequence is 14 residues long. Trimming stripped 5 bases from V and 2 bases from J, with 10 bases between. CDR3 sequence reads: CASSRRTAGNTIYF. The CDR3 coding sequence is TGTGCCAGCAGTCGACGGACAGCTGGAAACACCATATATTTT.

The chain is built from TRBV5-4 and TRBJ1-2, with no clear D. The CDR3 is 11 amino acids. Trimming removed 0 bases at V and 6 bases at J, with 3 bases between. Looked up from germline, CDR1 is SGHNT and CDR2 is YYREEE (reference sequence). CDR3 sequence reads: CASSLADGYTF. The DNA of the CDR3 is TGTGCCAGCAGCTTGGCCGATGGCTACACCTTC.